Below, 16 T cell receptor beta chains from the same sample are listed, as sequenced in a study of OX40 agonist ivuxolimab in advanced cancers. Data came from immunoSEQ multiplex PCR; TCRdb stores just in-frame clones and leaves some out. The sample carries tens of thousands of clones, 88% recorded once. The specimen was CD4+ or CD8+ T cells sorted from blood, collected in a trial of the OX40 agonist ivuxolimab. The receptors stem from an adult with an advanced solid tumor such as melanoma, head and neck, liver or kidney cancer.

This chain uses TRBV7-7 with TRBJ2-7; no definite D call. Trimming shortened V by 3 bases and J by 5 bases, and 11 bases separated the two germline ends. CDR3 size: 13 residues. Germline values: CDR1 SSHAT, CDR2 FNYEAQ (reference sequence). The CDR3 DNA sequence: TGTGCCAGCAGCTTGGGTAGTGCTCACGAGCAGTACTTC. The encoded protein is CASSLGSAHEQYF.

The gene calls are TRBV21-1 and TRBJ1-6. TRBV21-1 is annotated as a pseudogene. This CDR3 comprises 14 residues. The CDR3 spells CASSPVGGNSPLHF. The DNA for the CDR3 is TGTGCCAGCAGCCCCGTGGGCGGAAATTCACCCCTCCACTTT.

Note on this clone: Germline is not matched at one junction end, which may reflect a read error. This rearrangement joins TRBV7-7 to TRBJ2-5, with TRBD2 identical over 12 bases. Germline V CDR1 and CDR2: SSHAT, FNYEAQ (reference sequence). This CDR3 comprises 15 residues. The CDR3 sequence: CASSWASGGAGTQYF. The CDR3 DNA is TGTGCTAGCAGCTGGGCTAGCGGGGGGGCGGGGACCCAGTACTTC.

In DNA form, the CDR3 reads TGTGCCGCACGATTGGGAGGGGTTGGCGGCTACACCTTC. Amino acid sequence: CAARLGGVGGYTF. The rearrangement links TRBV6-1 to TRBJ1-2; D is possibly TRBD1 (5 bases). Between the trimmed V and J ends, which lost 11 bases and 8 bases, there was a span of 21 bases. CDR3 size: 13 residues. CDR1 and CDR2 (germline): MNHNS, SASEGT.

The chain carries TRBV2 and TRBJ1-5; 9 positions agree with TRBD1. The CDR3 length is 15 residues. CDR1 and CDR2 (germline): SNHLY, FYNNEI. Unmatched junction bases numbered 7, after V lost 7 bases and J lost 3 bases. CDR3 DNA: TGTGCCAGCACCAACACAGGGGGCCCCAATCAGCCCCAGCATTTT. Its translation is CASTNTGGPNQPQHF. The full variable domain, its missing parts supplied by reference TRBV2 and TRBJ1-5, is EPEVTQTPSHQVTQMGQEVILRCVPISNHLYFYWYRQILGQKVEFLVSFYNNEISEKSEIFDDQFSVERPDGSNFTLKIRSTKLEDSAMYFCASTNTGGPNQPQHFGDGTRLSIL.

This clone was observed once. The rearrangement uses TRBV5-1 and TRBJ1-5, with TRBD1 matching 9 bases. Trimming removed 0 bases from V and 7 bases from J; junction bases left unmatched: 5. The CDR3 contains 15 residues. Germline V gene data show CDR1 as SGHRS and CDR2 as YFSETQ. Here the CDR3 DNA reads TGCGCCAGCAGCTTGGAGGGACAGGGTGGGCAGCCCCAGCATTTT. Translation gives CASSLEGQGGQPQHF.

CDR3 region: CASSYSRSGSYEQYF. The DNA for the CDR3 is TGTGCCAGCAGTTACTCGAGGTCGGGATCCTACGAGCAGTACTTC. V usage is TRBV6-5 and J usage is TRBJ2-7; perhaps TRBD2 as D (5 bases). Per germline, CDR1 MNHEY and CDR2 SVGAGI. V was shortened by 0 bases and J by 1 base, with 10 bases between the two germline ends. This CDR3 is 15 amino acids long.

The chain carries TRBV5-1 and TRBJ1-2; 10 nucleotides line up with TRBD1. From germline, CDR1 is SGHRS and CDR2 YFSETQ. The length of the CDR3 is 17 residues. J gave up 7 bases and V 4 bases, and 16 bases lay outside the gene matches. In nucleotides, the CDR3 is TGCGCCAGCAGCAGGGCCCCCGGGACAGGGGATGACGGTGGCTACACCTTC. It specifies CASSRAPGTGDDGGYTF.

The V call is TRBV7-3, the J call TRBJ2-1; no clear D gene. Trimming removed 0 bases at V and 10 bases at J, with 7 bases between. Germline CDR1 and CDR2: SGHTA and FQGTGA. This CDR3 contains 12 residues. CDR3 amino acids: CASSLTGSEQFF. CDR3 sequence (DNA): TGTGCCAGCAGCTTAACAGGATCCGAGCAGTTCTTC. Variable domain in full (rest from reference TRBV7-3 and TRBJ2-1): GAGVSQTPSNKVTEKGKYVELRCDPISGHTALYWYRQSLGQGPEFLIYFQGTGAADDSGLPNDRFFAVRPEGSVSTLKIQRTERGDSAVYLCASSLTGSEQFFGPGTRLTVL.

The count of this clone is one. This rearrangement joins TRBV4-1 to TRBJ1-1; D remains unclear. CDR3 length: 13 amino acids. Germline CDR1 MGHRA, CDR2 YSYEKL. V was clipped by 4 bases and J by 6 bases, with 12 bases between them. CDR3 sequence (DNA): TGCGCCAGCAGCCTTGGGAGGTGGTCTGAAGCTTTCTTT. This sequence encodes CASSLGRWSEAFF.

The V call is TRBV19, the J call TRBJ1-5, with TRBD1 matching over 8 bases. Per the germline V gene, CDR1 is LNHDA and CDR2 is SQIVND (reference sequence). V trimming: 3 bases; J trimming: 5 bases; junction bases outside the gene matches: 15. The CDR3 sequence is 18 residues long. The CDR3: CASSMYKPGQGRDQPQHF. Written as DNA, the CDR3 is TGTGCCAGTAGTATGTATAAACCCGGACAGGGAAGAGATCAGCCCCAGCATTTT.

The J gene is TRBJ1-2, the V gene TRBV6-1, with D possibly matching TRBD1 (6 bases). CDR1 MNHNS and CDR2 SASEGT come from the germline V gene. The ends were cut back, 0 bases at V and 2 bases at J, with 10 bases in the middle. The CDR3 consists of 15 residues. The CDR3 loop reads CASSEAGTRNYGYTF. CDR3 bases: TGTGCCAGCAGTGAAGCGGGGACAAGAAACTATGGCTACACCTTC.

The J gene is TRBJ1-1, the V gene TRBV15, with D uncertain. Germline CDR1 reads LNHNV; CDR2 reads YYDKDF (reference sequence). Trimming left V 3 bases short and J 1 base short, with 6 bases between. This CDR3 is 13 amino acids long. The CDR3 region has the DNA TGTGCCACCAGCAGGGGCTCGAACACTGAAGCTTTCTTT. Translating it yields CATSRGSNTEAFF.

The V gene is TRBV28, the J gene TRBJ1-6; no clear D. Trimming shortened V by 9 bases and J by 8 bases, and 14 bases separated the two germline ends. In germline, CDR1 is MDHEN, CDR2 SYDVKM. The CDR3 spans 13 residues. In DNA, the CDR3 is TGTGCCAGTACTGCAGCGGATTATTCACCCCTCCACTTT. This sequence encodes CASTAADYSPLHF.

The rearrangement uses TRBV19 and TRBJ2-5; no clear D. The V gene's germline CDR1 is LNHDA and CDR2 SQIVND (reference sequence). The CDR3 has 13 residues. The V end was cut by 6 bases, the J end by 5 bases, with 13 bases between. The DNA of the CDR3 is TGTGCCAGTAGGCGAACCAAAGGGGAGACCCAGTACTTC. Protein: CASRRTKGETQYF.

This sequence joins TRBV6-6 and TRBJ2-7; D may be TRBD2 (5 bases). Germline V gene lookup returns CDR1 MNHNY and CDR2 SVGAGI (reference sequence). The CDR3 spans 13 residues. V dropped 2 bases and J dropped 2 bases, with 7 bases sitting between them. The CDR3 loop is CASSYRRTYEQYF. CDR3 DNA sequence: TGTGCCAGCAGTTACCGGAGGACCTACGAGCAGTACTTC.